Listed below are T cell receptor beta chains from one sample, sequenced in a study of Graves' ophthalmopathy and Graves' hyperthyroidism. TCRdb re-derived calls from the multiplex PCR reads in MiXCR, one entry per CDR3 protein. Counted here are 150,000 or so distinct CDR3 sequences, roughly two fifths occurring once; the ten biggest clones make up roughly 8.9%. The sequencing sample was made of peripheral blood. All receptors come from a man aged 25-45 years with Graves' ophthalmopathy. The CDR3 runs from the conserved cysteine through the conserved F or W. Fields, in order: CDR3 length, V gene, J gene, clone size, D gene, CDR3 DNA, CDR3 protein. D genes are given only for firm matches. Clone size is not always given. Where it is, it says once, few, many or a class for expanded clones.

>17|TRBV28|TRBJ2-5|-|TRBD2
TGTGCCAGCAGTTTAGGTCCGGGACTAGCGAACCAAGAGACCCAGTACTTC
CASSLGPGLANQETQYF
>14|TRBV6-1|TRBJ2-7|many|TRBD2
TGTGCCAGCAGGAAGACTAGCGGGAAGTACGAGCAGTACTTC
CASRKTSGKYEQYF
>14|TRBV12-3/TRBV12-4|TRBJ2-7|many|-
TGTGCCAGCAGCCCCTATAGGTCTCGTGGCGAGCAGTACTTC
CASSPYRSRGEQYF
>12|TRBV30|TRBJ2-7|many|-
TGTGCCTCAAGTGTGGGGGCCTACGAGCAGTACTTC
CASSVGAYEQYF
>14|TRBV27|TRBJ2-7|-|TRBD1
TGTGCCAGCAGTGGCGGGACAGGCCCTGGGGAGCAGTACTTC
CASSGGTGPGEQYF
>14|TRBV12-3/TRBV12-4|TRBJ2-2|many|-
TGTGCCAGCAGTTTAAGGTCGAACACCGGGGAGCTGTTTTTT
CASSLRSNTGELFF
>12|TRBV24-1|TRBJ1-5|-|TRBD1
TGTGCCACCAGGGCAGGGGGTCAGCCCCAGCATTTT
CATRAGGQPQHF
>15|TRBV28|TRBJ1-1|few|-
TGTGCCAGCAGTCTCTCAACTGGTAGAACACTGAAGGCTTTCTTT
CASSLSTGRTLKAFF
>15|TRBV20-1|TRBJ2-7|-|-
TGCAGTGCTTCAGTTGGGCAGGTATCCGACCACGAGCAGTACTTC
CSASVGQVSDHEQYF
>16|TRBV7-2|TRBJ2-5|-|-
TGTGCCAGCAGCCTAGCTGGCCTTCCATACCAAGAGACCCAGTACTTC
CASSLAGLPYQETQYF
>19|TRBV28|TRBJ2-6|many|-
TGTGCCAGCAGTTTATGGCGCGTCAGGGTTCCTTCTGGGGCCAACGTCCTGACTTTC
CASSLWRVRVPSGANVLTF
>13|TRBV6-1|TRBJ1-2|-|-
TGTGCCAGCGGACAGCAAGCTAACTATGGCTACACCTTC
CASGQQANYGYTF
>16|TRBV7-2|TRBJ2-7|many|-
TGTGCCAGCAGCTTAGCTCCGACAGCAAACCACTACGAGCAGTACTTC
CASSLAPTANHYEQYF
>12|TRBV6-2/TRBV6-3|TRBJ2-7|-|-
TGTGCCAGCAGTTGGCGGGTGGACGAGCAGTACTTC
CASSWRVDEQYF
>14|TRBV6-2/TRBV6-3|TRBJ1-5|many|-
TGTGCCAGCAGCAACGGGACTGCTAATCAGCCCCAGCATTTT
CASSNGTANQPQHF
>13|TRBV6-1|TRBJ1-2|few|TRBD1
TGTGCCAGCAGTGCAGCACAGGGGGATGGCTACACCTTC
CASSAAQGDGYTF
>17|TRBV20-1|TRBJ2-4|few|-
TGCAGTGCTAGGGACCATTCAGGGAGGCGAGCCAAAAACATTCAGTACTTC
CSARDHSGRRAKNIQYF
>15|TRBV7-2|TRBJ2-2|many|-
TGTGCCAGCAGCTTGGTCGGACAGACCACCGGGGAGCTGTTTTTT
CASSLVGQTTGELFF
>15|TRBV6-4|TRBJ2-6|many|-
TGTGCCAGCAGTGACTCGACAACTGGGGCCAACGTCCTGACTTTC
CASSDSTTGANVLTF
>14|TRBV9|TRBJ2-5|-|-
TGTGCCAGCAGCGTAGGGCGGGATCAAGAGACCCAGTACTTC
CASSVGRDQETQYF
>16|TRBV7-9|TRBJ1-1|many|-
TGTGCCAGCAGCCCACCCCCGACAGGACCGGGTACTGAAGCTTTCTTT
CASSPPPTGPGTEAFF
>13|TRBV6-2/TRBV6-3|TRBJ2-1|many|-
TGTGCCAGCACCCCAGGACCCTTCAATGAGCAGTTCTTC
CASTPGPFNEQFF
>15|TRBV28|TRBJ1-2|-|TRBD1
TGTGCCAGCAGTTTTCAGGGGGCCTTCTCCTATGGCTACACCTTC
CASSFQGAFSYGYTF
>16|TRBV6-5|TRBJ2-7|-|TRBD1
TGTGCCAGCAGTTACTCGGGTCCGAGACAGGGGAACGAGCAGTACTTC
CASSYSGPRQGNEQYF
>17|TRBV12-3/TRBV12-4|TRBJ2-6|-|TRBD1
TGTGCCAGCAACCGAGGACAGGGAAACTCTGGGGCCAACGTCCTGACTTTC
CASNRGQGNSGANVLTF
>15|TRBV28|TRBJ2-7|many|-
TGTGCCAGCAGTTTGGGCACTAGTAGTGGCTACGAGCAGTACTTC
CASSLGTSSGYEQYF
>15|TRBV12-3/TRBV12-4|TRBJ2-7|many|-
TGTGCCAGCAGTTCCTATGGCAGCGGTAACCACGAGCAGTACTTC
CASSSYGSGNHEQYF
>16|TRBV9|TRBJ1-2|many|-
TGTGCCAGCAGCGCCAACCCCATGTTAGGGGACTATGGCTACACCTTC
CASSANPMLGDYGYTF
>15|TRBV6-1|TRBJ2-5|-|TRBD2
TGTGCCAGCTCCCGATTAGGACTAGCGGCCGAGACCCAGTACTTC
CASSRLGLAAETQYF
>14|TRBV20-1|TRBJ2-3|many|-
TGCAGTGCTAGTTCCTGGACAGGAGGGGATACGCAGTATTTT
CSASSWTGGDTQYF
>15|TRBV27|TRBJ1-5|once|TRBD1
TGTGCCAGCAGTCGTGACAGGGTAAGGGGTCAGCCCCAGCATTTT
CASSRDRVRGQPQHF
>11|TRBV12-3/TRBV12-4|TRBJ1-1|-|-
TGTGCCAGCAGTTACGGGATTGTTGCTTTCTTT
CASSYGIVAFF
>14|TRBV6-1|TRBJ2-5|many|TRBD1
TGTGCCAGCAGAGACAGGGGGCGGCAAGAGACCCAGTACTTC
CASRDRGRQETQYF
>16|TRBV11-3|TRBJ1-2|many|TRBD1
TGTGCCAGCAGCTTAGGGGGGCTTACAGGGGCGGGTGGCTACACCTTC
CASSLGGLTGAGGYTF
>15|TRBV7-2|TRBJ2-5|many|-
TGTGCCAGCAGCTTAGAGGCGCATTTACAAGAGACCCAGTACTTC
CASSLEAHLQETQYF
>13|TRBV30|TRBJ1-1|many|-
TGTGCCTGGAGTGTCGAAATGAACACTGAAGCTTTCTTT
CAWSVEMNTEAFF
>15|TRBV7-8|TRBJ1-1|many|-
TGTGCCAGCAGCTTAGATCAGGGCGTGAACACTGAAGCTTTCTTT
CASSLDQGVNTEAFF
>12|TRBV28|TRBJ1-5|once|-
TGTGCCAGCCTCCCGGGGAATCAGCCCCAGCATTTT
CASLPGNQPQHF
>16|TRBV6-2/TRBV6-3|TRBJ2-5|-|-
TGTGCCAGCACTCGGTCATCGTGGGCGGGTCAAGAGACCCAGTACTTC
CASTRSSWAGQETQYF